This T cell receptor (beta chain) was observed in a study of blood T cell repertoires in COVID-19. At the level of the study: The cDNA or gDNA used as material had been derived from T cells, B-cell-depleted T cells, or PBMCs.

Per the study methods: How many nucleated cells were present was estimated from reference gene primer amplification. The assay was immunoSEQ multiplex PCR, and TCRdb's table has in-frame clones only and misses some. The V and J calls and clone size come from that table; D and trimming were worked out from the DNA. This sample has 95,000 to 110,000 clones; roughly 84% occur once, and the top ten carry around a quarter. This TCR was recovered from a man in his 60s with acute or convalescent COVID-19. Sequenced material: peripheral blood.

Here the CDR3 DNA reads TGCGCCAGCAGCCAGTCCGGGGCGGGGGGATACACAGATACGCAGTATTTT. It translates to CASSQSGAGGYTDTQYF. V and J are TRBV4-1 and TRBJ2-3; 8 bases map to TRBD2. After removal of 3 bases from V and 2 bases from J, the junction contained 10 bases not matched to a gene. The CDR3 has 17 residues. Germline CDR1 reads MGHRA; CDR2 reads YSYEKL.